This T cell receptor beta chain came from a study of early T cells in non-severe SARS-CoV-2 infection. Study as a whole: Chains stayed unpaired after sequencing of bulk RNA from unsorted whole blood.

Each single cDNA molecule received a unique molecular identifier. Each CDR3 protein gets one entry after TCRdb re-called the 5' RACE reads with MiXCR. The sample includes about 48,000 distinct CDR3 sequences, under 7.5% of them seen just once. Germline V lookup: CDR1 SGHRS, CDR2 YFSETQ. This CDR3 is 16 amino acids long. V shed 3 bases and J shed 0 bases, with 13 bases lying between them. With regard to this clonotype: Its antigen is as yet unknown.

Findings and limits, study-wide: Missing private and CD4 specificities, VDJdb matching favored anti-spike CD8 responses.

The sequencing used whole blood, collected at baseline. This receptor was taken from an adult who was a healthcare worker with PCR-confirmed SARS-CoV-2 infection or an uninfected control (not recorded which). The rearrangement joins TRBV5-1 to TRBJ1-3, with D perhaps TRBD1 (6 bases). CDR3 sequence (DNA): TGCGCCAGCAGCTCCGATGGACAGATCTCTGGAAACACCATATATTTT. Protein sequence: CASSSDGQISGNTIYF.